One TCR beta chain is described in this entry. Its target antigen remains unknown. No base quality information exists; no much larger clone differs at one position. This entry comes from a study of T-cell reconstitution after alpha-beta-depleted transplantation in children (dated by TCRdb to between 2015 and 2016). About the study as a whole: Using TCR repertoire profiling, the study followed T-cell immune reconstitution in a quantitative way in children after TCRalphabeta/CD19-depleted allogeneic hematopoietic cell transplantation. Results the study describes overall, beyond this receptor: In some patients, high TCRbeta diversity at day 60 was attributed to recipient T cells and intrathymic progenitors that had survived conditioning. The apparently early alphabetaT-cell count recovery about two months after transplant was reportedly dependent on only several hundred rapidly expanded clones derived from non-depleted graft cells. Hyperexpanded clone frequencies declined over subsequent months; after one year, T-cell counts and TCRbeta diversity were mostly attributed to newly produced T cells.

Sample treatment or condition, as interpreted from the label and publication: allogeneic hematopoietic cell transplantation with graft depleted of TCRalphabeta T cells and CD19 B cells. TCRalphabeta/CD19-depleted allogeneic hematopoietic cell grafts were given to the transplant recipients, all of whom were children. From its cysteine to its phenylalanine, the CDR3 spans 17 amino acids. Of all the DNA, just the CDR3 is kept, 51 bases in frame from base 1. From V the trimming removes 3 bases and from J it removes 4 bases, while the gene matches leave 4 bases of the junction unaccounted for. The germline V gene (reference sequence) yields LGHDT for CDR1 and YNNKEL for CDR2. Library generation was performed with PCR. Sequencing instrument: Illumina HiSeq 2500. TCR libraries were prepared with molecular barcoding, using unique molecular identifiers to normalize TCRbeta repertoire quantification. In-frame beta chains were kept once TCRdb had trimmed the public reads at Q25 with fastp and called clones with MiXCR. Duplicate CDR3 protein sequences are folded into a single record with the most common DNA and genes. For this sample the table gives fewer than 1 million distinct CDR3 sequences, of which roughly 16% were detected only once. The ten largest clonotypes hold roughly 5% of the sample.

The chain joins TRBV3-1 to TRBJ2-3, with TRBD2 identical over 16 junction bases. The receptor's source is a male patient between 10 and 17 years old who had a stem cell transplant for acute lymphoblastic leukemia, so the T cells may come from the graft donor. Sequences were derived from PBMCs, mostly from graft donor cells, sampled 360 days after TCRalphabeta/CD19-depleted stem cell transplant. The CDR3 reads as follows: CASSQGLAGGPPDTQYF. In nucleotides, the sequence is TGTGCCAGCAGCCAGGGACTAGCGGGAGGGCCCCCAGATACGCAGTATTTT.